The present TCR beta chain was sequenced within a study of cytomegalovirus exposure and HLA in healthy donors. Points from the study as a whole: Immune exposure data for these donors was limited to CMV serostatus. Other equally common chains were less clonally expanded than HLA-associated TCR beta chains, a later analysis showed.

Worth noting for this clone: Its antigen is unknown.

Per germline, CDR1 KGHSH and CDR2 LQKENI. The CDR3 is 15 residues long. J gave up 4 bases and V 3 bases, and 6 bases lay outside the gene matches. 60 Vbeta and 13 Jbeta primers were used in PCR. This table comes from immunoSEQ multiplex PCR, and its TCRdb copy is limited to in-frame clones, with some not included. Among 60,000 or so clones listed, approximately 71% were seen once. This chain uses TRBV18 with TRBJ1-2; 9 nucleotides match TRBD1. Input material: PBMCs. The receptor comes from a man aged 50 or older in good health and CMV-seropositive. For the CDR3, the DNA is TGTGCCAGCTCACCCCGTACGACAGGGGGCTATGGCTACACCTTC. This translates into CASSPRTTGGYGYTF.